The source of this T cell receptor (beta chain) is a study of CD8 T cells in ankylosing spondylitis. Study-level points and caveats: A motif in TCR beta, a set of eight highly homologous variants, appeared characteristic of ankylosing spondylitis blood. There was reportedly significant enrichment of clones that were disease-linked in matched ankylosing spondylitis synovial fluid. The authors found the disease-linked clones to be CD8+ and relatively rare in peripheral blood.

This CDR3 contains 14 residues. The germline CDR1 and CDR2 sequences are SGDLS and YYNGEE. V lost 4 bases, J lost 0 bases, and 9 bases lay in between. Each TCR beta library was made by quantitative 5'-RACE that incorporated molecular barcodes. TCRdb independently ran MiXCR on the 5' RACE reads; one entry per CDR3 protein. The sample has roughly 40,000 distinct CDR3 sequences, around 3.8% seen once. This clonotype was observed at least ten times. Its antigen is still unknown. The chain couples TRBV9 to TRBJ2-3, with D perhaps TRBD1 or TRBD2 (5 bases each). The sequenced material came from blood, either unsorted or a sorted T cell fraction (not recorded which). This TCR was recovered from a female donor with ankylosing spondylitis or in good health (not recorded which). The CDR3 nucleotides are TGTGCCAGCAGCTCCGGGGACAGCACAGATACGCAGTATTTT. The encoded protein is CASSSGDSTDTQYF.